This entry describes one TCR beta chain. Its specificity is not known. Time point denoted: neoterminal ileum biopsy at postoperative endoscopy, about 6 months after surgery. Eligibility required adulthood, ileal or ileocolonic Crohn's disease and indicated ileocolonic resection. The sample comes from a study of T cell repertoires in ileal Crohn's disease. Looking at the study overall: About half of patients got postoperative therapy: about twelve thiopurines, about 20 anti-TNF. The study's findings and limits: Active smokers at surgery had more clonal expansions than non-smokers.

Each sample's TCRB immunosequencing used roughly 500 nanograms of biopsy DNA. TCRdb's table, derived via immunoSEQ multiplex PCR, lists solely in-frame clones and lacks some. The data contain 55,000 to 65,000 clones, roughly nine tenths of them seen just once; the ten biggest clones take up roughly 2%. This CDR3 is built from 14 residues. Germline V lookup: CDR1 SGHVS, CDR2 FQNEAQ. The V segment lost 5 bases and the J segment 4 bases; nucleotides outside the gene matches: 3. Specimen: ileal tissue. This clonotype originated in an adult with Crohn's disease. The rearrangement joins TRBV7-8 to TRBJ1-5, with 9 bases lining up with TRBD1. The CDR3 loop is CASSGGTGNQPQHF. The CDR3 nucleotides read TGTGCCAGCAGCGGGGGGACAGGGAATCAGCCCCAGCATTTT.